These T cell receptor beta chains were read from a single sample in a study of molecular identifiers for immune sequencing clone quantification. From the PCR reads, TCRdb called clonotypes with MiXCR, one entry per CDR3 protein. There are over 550,000 distinct CDR3 sequences in the sample; 25% occur only once, and approximately 0.75% lies in the top ten. The sequencing input was naive CD8+ T cells from blood, with Jurkat cell RNA spiked in. The receptors were gathered from a human donor in good health. Some libraries in this study had Jurkat cell RNA spiked in. Each CDR3 is given with its conserved first and last residue. A D gene is named only where the DNA matches it firmly. For some rows the clone size is stated as once, few or many, or as a class when expanded; others skip it.

>TRBJ1-1|few|TRBV7-9|-
CASSPTQGQRTEAFF
TGTGCCAGCAGCCCTACACAGGGTCAGAGGACTGAAGCTTTCTTT
>TRBJ2-7|few|TRBV19|-
CASSLGPGWNSYEQYF
TGTGCCAGTAGTTTAGGCCCGGGTTGGAACTCCTACGAGCAGTACTTC
>TRBJ2-1|-|TRBV6-5|TRBD2
CASSPLLAGVQNEQFF
TGTGCCAGCAGTCCGCTGTTAGCGGGAGTACAGAATGAGCAGTTCTTC
>TRBJ2-5|few|TRBV7-7|-
CASSRGFQGTQYF
TGTGCCAGCAGCCGCGGGTTCCAAGGGACCCAGTACTTC
>TRBJ1-2|few|TRBV29-1|TRBD1
CSVGKTEQGGYTF
TGCAGCGTTGGCAAGACAGAACAGGGGGGCTACACCTTC
>TRBJ2-1|-|TRBV15|-
CATSSPPVVEQFF
TGTGCCACCAGCTCCCCCCCCGTGGTTGAGCAGTTCTTC
>TRBJ2-2|-|TRBV27|-
CASSLEGFTGELFF
TGTGCCAGCAGTTTGGAGGGCTTCACCGGGGAGCTGTTTTTT
>TRBJ2-3|-|TRBV7-8|-
CASGLVWAEKSTDTQYF
TGTGCCAGCGGCTTAGTGTGGGCGGAAAAAAGCACAGATACGCAGTATTTT
>TRBJ1-1|many|TRBV6-2/TRBV6-3|-
CASSSPSEAFF
TGTGCCAGCAGTTCGCCCAGTGAAGCTTTCTTT
>TRBJ2-3|many|TRBV5-1|-
CASSHGQLIDTQYF
TGCGCCAGCAGCCACGGACAGCTCATCGATACGCAGTATTTT
>TRBJ2-7|many|TRBV3-1|TRBD2
CASSLRLAGVEQYF
TGTGCCAGCAGCCTACGACTAGCGGGGGTAGAGCAGTACTTC
>TRBJ1-2|many|TRBV20-1|-
CSASFSPGPDGYTF
TGCAGTGCTAGTTTCAGCCCAGGACCTGATGGCTACACCTTC
>TRBJ1-5|few|TRBV6-4|-
CASSEEGGQPQHF
TGTGCCAGCAGTGAGGAGGGGGGGCAGCCCCAGCATTTT
>TRBJ2-5|few|TRBV3-1|-
CASSQDSGLGETQYF
TGTGCCAGCAGCCAAGATTCCGGGTTGGGGGAGACCCAGTACTTC
>TRBJ2-7|many|TRBV19|TRBD2
CASSIAGRDYEQYF
TGTGCCAGTAGTATCGCCGGGAGGGACTACGAGCAGTACTTC
>TRBJ2-5|many|TRBV7-9|TRBD1
CASSLDGQAEETQYF
TGTGCCAGCAGCTTGGATGGACAGGCAGAAGAGACCCAGTACTTC
>TRBJ2-7|-|TRBV11-2|-
CASSSAGRVYEQYF
TGTGCCAGCAGCTCCGCCGGGCGCGTCTACGAGCAGTACTTC
>TRBJ2-3|few|TRBV19|-
CATSRTDTDTQYF
TGTGCCACTTCCCGGACAGACACAGATACGCAGTATTTT
>TRBJ2-1|-|TRBV25-1|TRBD2
CASSEYEGGLAGTNEQFF
TGTGCCAGCAGTGAATATGAGGGCGGACTAGCGGGAACCAATGAGCAGTTCTTC
>TRBJ2-3|many|TRBV5-1|TRBD1
CASSEGQGIDTQYF
TGCGCCAGCAGCGAGGGACAGGGAATAGATACGCAGTATTTT
>TRBJ1-5|few|TRBV9|-
CASSEGTTQNQPQHF
TGTGCCAGCAGCGAGGGGACAACTCAGAATCAGCCCCAGCATTTT
>TRBJ2-3|few|TRBV19|-
CASHGAGDTQYF
TGTGCCAGCCACGGGGCTGGAGATACGCAGTATTTT
>TRBJ2-3|-|TRBV23-1|TRBD2
CASSHLLAGLTDTQYF
TGCGCCAGCAGTCACTTACTAGCGGGGCTCACAGACACGCAGTATTTT
>TRBJ2-5|-|TRBV28|-
CASSFGSLRETQYF
TGTGCCAGCAGTTTCGGCAGTCTGAGGGAGACCCAGTACTTC
>TRBJ2-2|many|TRBV5-1|-
CASKDSNTGELFF
TGCGCCAGCAAGGATTCCAACACCGGGGAGCTGTTTTTT
>TRBJ1-1|many|TRBV7-9|-
CASSFRTDEAFF
TGTGCCAGCAGCTTCAGGACGGATGAAGCTTTCTTT
>TRBJ1-1|-|TRBV15|-
CATSRDRGRGRTEAFF
TGTGCCACCAGCAGAGATAGGGGCAGGGGAAGGACTGAAGCTTTCTTT
>TRBJ2-1|few|TRBV20-1|TRBD1
CSASSVARGQGGEQFF
TGCAGTGCTAGTAGCGTAGCCCGGGGACAGGGCGGTGAGCAGTTCTTC
>TRBJ2-5|many|TRBV30|TRBD1
CAWTTGSAETQYF
TGTGCCTGGACGACAGGGTCCGCCGAGACCCAGTACTTC
>TRBJ2-7|many|TRBV9|TRBD2
CASSARAGGYEQYF
TGTGCCAGCAGCGCCAGGGCGGGGGGGTACGAGCAGTACTTC
>TRBJ1-1|many|TRBV29-1|-
CSGVGTDNTEAFF
TGCAGCGGGGTCGGGACGGATAACACTGAAGCTTTCTTT
>TRBJ2-3|few|TRBV11-2|TRBD2
CASSLVSAGGSDTQCF
TGTGCCAGCAGCTTAGTCTCAGCGGGAGGGTCAGATACGCAGTGTTTT
>TRBJ2-3|few|TRBV7-9|TRBD1
CASSLGQGARTDTQYF
TGTGCCAGCAGCCTAGGACAGGGGGCTAGGACAGATACGCAGTATTTT
>TRBJ2-1|-|TRBV4-3|-
CASSQDAEAGLYNEQFF
TGCGCCAGCAGCCAAGACGCAGAAGCGGGCCTATACAATGAGCAGTTCTTC
>TRBJ1-1|many|TRBV19|-
CASHLAVNTEAFF
TGTGCCAGTCACCTGGCGGTGAACACTGAAGCTTTCTTT
>TRBJ2-5|-|TRBV29-1|-
CSVEVAETQYF
TGCAGCGTTGAAGTGGCGGAGACCCAGTACTTC
>TRBJ2-7|few|TRBV12-3/TRBV12-4|-
CASSHGTAFHEQYF
TGTGCCAGCAGTCACGGGACCGCTTTCCACGAGCAGTACTTC
>TRBJ1-5|few|TRBV10-3|TRBD1
CAISAGTGGYQPQHF
TGTGCCATCAGTGCCGGGACAGGGGGTTATCAGCCCCAGCATTTT
>TRBJ2-7|many|TRBV6-5|-
CASSSQGHSYEQYF
TGTGCCAGCAGTTCCCAGGGGCACTCCTACGAGCAGTACTTC
>TRBJ2-7|-|TRBV19|-
CASSSTRGEQYF
TGTGCCAGTTCCTCTACCCGGGGCGAGCAGTACTTC
>TRBJ2-2|few|TRBV15|-
CATSRDLGLTGELFF
TGTGCCACCAGCAGAGATTTGGGGCTCACCGGGGAGCTGTTTTTT
>TRBJ1-5|many|TRBV7-9|-
CASSSSTGNQPQHF
TGTGCCAGCAGCTCCTCTACAGGAAATCAGCCCCAGCATTTT
>TRBJ2-7|many|TRBV3-1|TRBD2
CASSQGTSGPGEQYF
TGTGCCAGCAGCCAAGGGACTAGCGGACCCGGGGAGCAGTACTTC
>TRBJ1-5|few|TRBV5-5|-
CASSLQPPQPQHF
TGTGCCAGCAGCTTGCAACCCCCTCAGCCCCAGCATTTT
>TRBJ2-1|many|TRBV28|TRBD2
CASSATSASRGEQFF
TGTGCCAGCAGTGCTACTAGCGCTAGTCGGGGTGAGCAGTTCTTC
>TRBJ1-2|-|TRBV6-2/TRBV6-3|TRBD1
CASFPRSGTGDGYTF
TGTGCCAGTTTCCCGAGGTCCGGGACAGGAGATGGCTACACCTTC